Listed here is a single T cell receptor (beta chain). Its target is unknown. This entry comes from a study of graft-versus-host responses after intestinal transplantation. The germline gives CDR1 MDHEN, CDR2 SYDVKM. The V end lost 5 bases, the J end lost 0 bases, and 20 bases lay between the germline ends. The CDR3 loop spans 18 amino acids. Data came from immunoSEQ multiplex PCR; TCRdb stores just in-frame clones and leaves some out. Of some 36,000 clones listed, less than 95% are singletons. The sequencing here drew on unstimulated CD4+ T cells sorted from spleen or lymph node cells, taken before transplant. This clonotype was obtained from a human donor who was the organ donor for an intestinal transplant. The J gene is TRBJ1-5, the V gene TRBV28; a weak D match, TRBD1 (5 bases). CDR3 DNA sequence: TGTGCCAGCAGTCCTGTAAAAACGGGACTTTTTAGCAATCAGCCCCAGCATTTT. This translates into CASSPVKTGLFSNQPQHF. The full variable domain, completed using reference TRBV28 and TRBJ1-5, is DVKVTQSSRYLVKRTGEKVFLECVQDMDHENMFWYRQDPGLGLRLIYFSYDVKMKEKGDIPEGYSVSREKKERFSLILESASTNQTSMYLCASSPVKTGLFSNQPQHFGDGTRLSIL.